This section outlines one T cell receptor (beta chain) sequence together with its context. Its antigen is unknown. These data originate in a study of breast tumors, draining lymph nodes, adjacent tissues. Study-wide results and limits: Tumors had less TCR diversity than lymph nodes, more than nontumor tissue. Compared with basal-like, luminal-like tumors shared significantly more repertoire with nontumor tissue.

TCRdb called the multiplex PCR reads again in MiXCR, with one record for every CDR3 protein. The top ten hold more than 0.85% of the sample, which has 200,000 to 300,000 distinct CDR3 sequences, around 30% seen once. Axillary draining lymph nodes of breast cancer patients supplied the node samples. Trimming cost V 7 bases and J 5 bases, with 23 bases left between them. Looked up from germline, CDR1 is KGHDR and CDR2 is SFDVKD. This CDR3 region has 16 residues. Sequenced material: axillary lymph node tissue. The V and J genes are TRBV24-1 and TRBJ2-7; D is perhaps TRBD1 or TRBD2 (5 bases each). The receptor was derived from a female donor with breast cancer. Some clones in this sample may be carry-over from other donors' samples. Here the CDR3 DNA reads TGTGCCACCAGGTTCCGGATTACGGGATGGGACGACGAGCAGTACTTC. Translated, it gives CATRFRITGWDDEQYF.